Each of the 24 T cell receptor beta chains below was sequenced from the same sample in a study of response to subunit inactivated influenza vaccine listed by TCRdb under 2018. Preparation of the library involved RT-PCR. Sequencing used an Illumina HiSeq 2500. TCRdb reprocessed the public reads (quality trimming at Q25 with fastp, clone calling with MiXCR) and kept in-frame beta chains. Rows matching on CDR3 protein sequence are summarized as one entry with the most common DNA and genes. Here the sample has 650,000 to 800,000 distinct CDR3 sequences; approximately 17% occur a single time. The ten largest clones capture 11% of the sample. This specimen consisted of PBMCs from blood, obtained 4 to 6 days after vaccination. The receptor source for this set is a man aged 50-60 years who received an inactivated influenza vaccine. Donor details come from another sample of the same person, matched by shared clones.

V and J are TRBV12-3 or TRBV12-4 and TRBJ2-5; D call uncertain. This CDR3 is built from 13 residues. Trimming pared 3 bases from V and 7 bases from J, leaving 12 bases between. The CDR3 here is CASSFSVVGTQYF. CDR3 coding DNA: TGTGCCAGCAGTTTCAGCGTTGTGGGGACCCAGTACTTC.

Only a few counts were recorded for this clonotype. The V and J genes are TRBV20-1 and TRBJ2-1; 13 nucleotides line up with TRBD2. The CDR3 runs to 19 residues. J lost 1 base, V lost 6 bases, and 15 bases had no gene match. The germline CDR1 and CDR2 sequences are DFQATT and SNEGSKA (reference sequence). CDR3 DNA sequence: TGCAGTGCCGTGGGCCCTACTAGCGGGAGGGCCAGTTCCTACAATGAGCAGTTCTTC. Its protein product is CSAVGPTSGRASSYNEQFF.

The chain employs TRBV2 and TRBJ2-7; no clear D. The CDR3 runs to 15 residues. Germline lookup yields CDR1 SNHLY and CDR2 FYNNEI. V was trimmed by 1 base and J by 4 bases, leaving 14 bases between them. Written as DNA, the CDR3 is TGTGCCAGCAGTGAAGGGGCAGGATTGTTGTACGAGCAGTACTTC. It is translated as CASSEGAGLLYEQYF. Full variable domain (remainder filled in from reference TRBV2 and TRBJ2-7): EPEVTQTPSHQVTQMGQEVILRCVPISNHLYFYWYRQILGQKVEFLVSFYNNEISEKSEIFDDQFSVERPDGSNFTLKIRSTKLEDSAMYFCASSEGAGLLYEQYFGPGTRLTVT.

Only a few counts were recorded for this clonotype. This chain connects TRBV5-1 to TRBJ2-5, with unresolved D. CDR1 SGHRS and CDR2 YFSETQ come from the germline V gene. The CDR3 consists of 14 residues. Trimming cost V 0 bases and J 3 bases, with 9 bases left between them. As DNA, the CDR3 is TGCGCCAGCAGCTTGGTCCGTCCAGAAGAGACCCAGTACTTC. Translating gives CASSLVRPEETQYF.

The gene calls are TRBV12-3 or TRBV12-4 and TRBJ2-3, with D maybe TRBD1 (6 bases). The CDR3 length is 12 residues. V was clipped by 8 bases and J by 4 bases, with 10 bases between them. This chain's CDR3 is CASLGAADTQYF. The CDR3 DNA follows: TGTGCCAGCCTGGGGGCAGCAGATACGCAGTATTTT.

The CDR3 region has the DNA TGTGCCAGCAGTTACTCGCGCAGGGCGAACTACGAGCAGTACTTC. It encodes CASSYSRRANYEQYF. The chain carries TRBV6-2 or TRBV6-3 and TRBJ2-7, with D possibly TRBD1 on 5 matching bases. The germline gives CDR1 MNHEY, CDR2 SVGEGT. The CDR3 is 15 amino acids. V was shortened by 0 bases and J by 3 bases, with 12 bases between the two germline ends.

There are a few counts of this clonotype. The V gene is TRBV12-3 or TRBV12-4, the J gene TRBJ2-1; 8 bases are shared with TRBD1. J gave up 7 bases and V 3 bases, and 8 bases lay outside the gene matches. This CDR3 has 15 residues. The chain's CDR3 is CASSFLTGAANEQFF. CDR3 sequence (DNA): TGTGCCAGCAGTTTCCTGACAGGGGCGGCTAATGAGCAGTTCTTC.

This chain links TRBV5-6 with TRBJ1-1, with TRBD1 matching over 7 bases. Losses at the gene ends were 4 bases for V and 0 bases for J; bases not matched to a gene: 6. Germline CDR1 is SGHDT and CDR2 is YYEEEE. The CDR3 is 15 residues long. The CDR3 region has the DNA TGTGCCAGCAGCCCCCCACAGGGGATGAACACTGAAGCTTTCTTT. Translated: CASSPPQGMNTEAFF.

This clonotype appeared a few times. The genes are TRBV6-5 and TRBJ1-1, with a possible D match to TRBD1 (5 bases). V lost 0 bases to trimming and J lost 1 base, with 9 bases between them. CDR1 and CDR2 from the germline V gene are MNHEY and SVGAGI. The CDR3 has 15 residues. As DNA, the CDR3 is TGTGCCAGCAGTTACTCGTGGGGGTCGAACACTGAAGCTTTCTTT. It translates to CASSYSWGSNTEAFF.

V and J are TRBV20-1 and TRBJ2-5; no firm D call. Germline CDR1 DFQATT, CDR2 SNEGSKA (reference sequence). Trimming took 1 base from V and 2 from J, leaving 14 bases between them. The CDR3 has 15 amino acids. The CDR3 loop is CSARAAPGQQETQYF. In DNA form, the CDR3 reads TGCAGTGCTAGAGCCGCCCCGGGCCAACAAGAGACCCAGTACTTC.

The rearrangement uses TRBV7-2 and TRBJ2-5; maybe TRBD2 (6 bases). This CDR3 region has 17 residues. Germline CDR1 is SGHTA and CDR2 is FQGNSA. The V and J ends lost 1 base and 1 base respectively, with 16 bases between them. The CDR3 DNA sequence: TGTGCCAGCAGCTTAGTATATTCGGAGGGATTCCAAGAGACCCAGTACTTC. As protein: CASSLVYSEGFQETQYF.

This clonotype was counted a few times. The chain uses TRBV5-1 and TRBJ2-3; D possibly uses TRBD1 or TRBD2 (6 bases each). The CDR3 spans 15 residues. Trimming took off 4 bases at V and 6 bases at J, with 18 bases between the two ends. Germline V gives CDR1 SGHRS, CDR2 YFSETQ. Here the CDR3 reads CASSVGDLGGDTQYF. CDR3 nucleotide sequence: TGCGCCAGCAGCGTAGGGGACTTGGGGGGCGATACGCAGTATTTT.

The J gene is TRBJ1-2, the V gene TRBV28, with D possibly being TRBD1 (5 bases). The V and J ends lost 0 bases and 4 bases respectively, with 9 bases between them. The germline V gene encodes CDR1 MDHEN and CDR2 SYDVKM. The CDR3 contains 14 residues. The DNA for the CDR3 is TGTGCCAGCAGTTTATGGACAGAGGGCTATGGCTACACCTTC. As protein: CASSLWTEGYGYTF.

This clonotype showed up just a few times. The V and J genes are TRBV7-8 and TRBJ2-7; D call uncertain. The CDR3 contains 14 residues. V gave up 4 bases and J gave up 0 bases, with 10 bases separating them. Looked up from germline, CDR1 is SGHVS and CDR2 is FQNEAQ. As DNA, the CDR3 is TGTGCCAGCAGCTCAACCGAGGTCTCCTACGAGCAGTACTTC. Residues: CASSSTEVSYEQYF.

The genes are TRBV11-2 and TRBJ2-1; D is possibly TRBD1 (5 bases). Germline CDR1 SGHAT, CDR2 FQNNGV. The CDR3 is made up of 13 amino acids. Trimming removed 5 bases at V and 4 bases at J, with 9 bases between. The DNA of the CDR3 is TGTGCCAGCAGCATACAGGTGTACAATGAGCAGTTCTTC. Amino acid sequence: CASSIQVYNEQFF.

The chain uses TRBV12-3 or TRBV12-4 and TRBJ1-1; 10 nucleotides line up with TRBD1. There are 16 residues in the CDR3. The V segment lost 2 bases and the J segment 6 bases; nucleotides outside the gene matches: 9. DNA of the CDR3: TGTGCCAGCAGTTTAAGGGTCGGACAGGGGGATGCTGAAGCTTTCTTT. Protein product: CASSLRVGQGDAEAFF.

The chain employs TRBV5-1 and TRBJ2-1; a possible D gene is TRBD2 (5 bases). The CDR3 has 16 amino acids. V lost 0 bases, J lost 0 bases, and 10 bases lay in between. Germline CDR1 reads SGHRS; CDR2 reads YFSETQ. CDR3 sequence reads: CASSLGGSISYNEQFF. For the CDR3, the DNA is TGCGCCAGCAGCTTGGGTGGGAGTATCTCCTACAATGAGCAGTTCTTC.

The chain couples TRBV5-1 to TRBJ1-1; D might be TRBD1 (6 bases). Between the trimmed V and J ends, which lost 2 bases and 7 bases, there was a span of 12 bases. Per the germline V gene, CDR1 is SGHRS and CDR2 is YFSETQ. There are 13 residues in the CDR3. In DNA, the CDR3 is TGCGCCAGCAGCTTAGGGGGAACACGTGAAGCTTTCTTT. Its protein is CASSLGGTREAFF.

This clonotype appeared a few times. The chain combines TRBV5-1 with TRBJ2-7; no reliable D call. The germline V gene encodes CDR1 SGHRS and CDR2 YFSETQ. The CDR3 covers 16 residues. The V gene lost 4 bases and the J gene lost 3 bases, with 20 bases spanning the gap. CDR3 residues: CASSLNTDPVRYEQYF. The DNA of the CDR3 is TGCGCCAGCAGCCTTAACACGGACCCTGTTCGCTACGAGCAGTACTTC.

Points on this clonotype: One end of the junction is discordant with germline, which a read error may explain. J is TRBJ1-2 and V is TRBV3-1, with 7 bases fitting TRBD1. Germline CDR1 reads LGHDT; CDR2 reads YNNKEL (reference sequence). CDR3 length equals 14 residues. CDR3 nucleotides: TGTGCCAGCAGGCAAGTGATACAGGGGAGCGGCTACACCTTC. Its protein product is CASRQVIQGSGYTF.

This clonotype has ten or more counts. This chain joins TRBV15 and TRBJ2-7; D not certain. Germline V lookup: CDR1 LNHNV, CDR2 YYDKDF (reference sequence). The CDR3 has 13 amino acids. V dropped 0 bases and J dropped 3 bases, with 6 bases sitting between them. This CDR3 reads CATSRDLVYEQYF. The CDR3 DNA reads TGTGCCACCAGCAGAGATCTGGTCTACGAGCAGTACTTC.

The gene calls are TRBV28 and TRBJ2-3, with 8 positions matching TRBD2. The CDR3 consists of 16 residues. Trimming at V came to 8 bases and at J to 2 bases, leaving 12 bases not matched to a gene. Germline assignment: CDR1 MDHEN and CDR2 SYDVKM. DNA of the CDR3: TGTGCCAGCCCTCCCGGGGTAGCGGGGCCCACAGATACGCAGTATTTT. Translation: CASPPGVAGPTDTQYF.

This clonotype was seen a handful of times. The V and J genes are TRBV7-8 and TRBJ1-1; no firm D call. Trimming cost V 5 bases and J 6 bases, with 13 bases left between them. The germline V gene has CDR1 SGHVS and CDR2 FQNEAQ. There are 13 residues in the CDR3. The CDR3 coding sequence is TGTGCCAGCAGCCCCACGGGGAATCCTGAAGCTTTCTTT. Amino acids: CASSPTGNPEAFF.

This clonotype has more than one count but fewer than ten. This rearrangement joins TRBV12-3 or TRBV12-4 to TRBJ1-6; D uncertain. The ends were cut back, 3 bases at V and 3 bases at J, with 6 bases in the middle. The CDR3 is 14 residues long. The CDR3 DNA is TGTGCCAGCAGTTTTGGGGACTATAATTCACCCCTCCACTTT. Protein product: CASSFGDYNSPLHF.